Listed below are T cell receptor beta chains from one sample, sequenced in a study of cytomegalovirus exposure and HLA in healthy donors. Only in-frame clones appear in the TCRdb table, and some are missing; sequencing was by immunoSEQ multiplex PCR. Of 100,000 to 150,000 clones listed, 60% to 80% are singletons. Sequenced: PBMCs. The receptors stem from a man aged 25-45 years in good health and CMV-seronegative. Each CDR3 is given with its conserved first and last residue. The order of the fields is V gene, clone size, J gene, D gene, CDR3 protein, CDR3 DNA. A D gene is named only where the DNA matches it firmly. Size is omitted from some rows. Given values are once, few, many or a class for expanded clones.

v_gene: TRBV7-2; abundance: once; j_gene: TRBJ2-7; d_gene: NA; CDR3aa: CASSLLRERPYEQYF; CDR3nt: TGTGCCAGCAGCTTATTAAGGGAGCGCCCCTACGAGCAGTACTTC
v_gene: TRBV13; abundance: NA; j_gene: TRBJ1-2; d_gene: NA; CDR3aa: CASSRRDRYYGYTF; CDR3nt: TGTGCCAGCAGCCGAAGAGACAGATACTATGGCTACACCTTC
v_gene: TRBV7-2; abundance: NA; j_gene: TRBJ2-1; d_gene: NA; CDR3aa: CASSFTRINEQFF; CDR3nt: TGTGCCAGCAGCTTCACTAGAATCAATGAGCAGTTCTTC
v_gene: TRBV4-3; abundance: few; j_gene: TRBJ2-7; d_gene: NA; CDR3aa: CASSRGTSSYEQYF; CDR3nt: TGCGCCAGCAGCCGCGGAACTAGCTCCTACGAGCAGTACTTC
v_gene: TRBV27; abundance: NA; j_gene: TRBJ2-5; d_gene: NA; CDR3aa: CASSYSSYQETQYF; CDR3nt: TGTGCCAGCAGTTATTCCAGTTACCAAGAGACCCAGTACTTC
v_gene: TRBV10-3; abundance: NA; j_gene: TRBJ2-5; d_gene: NA; CDR3aa: CAISKTLGLDGETQYF; CDR3nt: TGTGCCATCAGTAAAACCTTGGGACTTGACGGAGAGACCCAGTACTTC
v_gene: TRBV6-5; abundance: NA; j_gene: TRBJ1-1; d_gene: TRBD1; CDR3aa: CASSFGQGGRAFF; CDR3nt: TGTGCCAGCAGTTTCGGACAGGGCGGTCGGGCTTTCTTT
v_gene: TRBV9; abundance: NA; j_gene: TRBJ2-7; d_gene: NA; CDR3aa: CASSAPGAGEQYF; CDR3nt: TGTGCCAGCAGCGCTCCAGGGGCTGGTGAGCAGTACTTC
v_gene: TRBV25-1; abundance: NA; j_gene: TRBJ2-7; d_gene: NA; CDR3aa: CASSPLAQGDYEQYF; CDR3nt: TGTGCCAGCAGCCCACTCGCACAGGGAGACTACGAGCAGTACTTC
v_gene: TRBV29-1; abundance: few; j_gene: TRBJ2-7; d_gene: NA; CDR3aa: CSASQGLWYEQYF; CDR3nt: TGCAGCGCCTCACAGGGCCTCTGGTACGAGCAGTACTTC
v_gene: TRBV30; abundance: NA; j_gene: TRBJ2-2; d_gene: NA; CDR3aa: CACNLRGINTGELFF; CDR3nt: TGTGCCTGTAACCTTAGAGGGATTAACACCGGGGAGCTGTTTTTT
v_gene: TRBV2; abundance: few; j_gene: TRBJ2-5; d_gene: NA; CDR3aa: CASSEAALARETQYF; CDR3nt: TGTGCCAGCAGTGAAGCTGCCCTAGCGAGAGAGACCCAGTACTTC
v_gene: TRBV28; abundance: NA; j_gene: TRBJ1-5; d_gene: TRBD1; CDR3aa: CASRGGGTGKYQPQHF; CDR3nt: TGTGCCAGCAGAGGGGGCGGGACAGGGAAATATCAGCCCCAGCATTTT
v_gene: TRBV7-7; abundance: NA; j_gene: TRBJ2-7; d_gene: TRBD2; CDR3aa: CASTGGGPYEQYF; CDR3nt: TGTGCCAGCACTGGCGGGGGGCCCTACGAGCAGTACTTC
v_gene: TRBV5-4; abundance: few; j_gene: TRBJ1-6; d_gene: TRBD1; CDR3aa: CASSSRRQGGNSPLHF; CDR3nt: TGTGCCAGCAGCTCCCGTCGACAGGGAGGAAATTCACCCCTCCACTTT
v_gene: TRBV30; abundance: NA; j_gene: TRBJ2-7; d_gene: TRBD2; CDR3aa: CAWSVGLAGDEQYF; CDR3nt: TGTGCCTGGAGTGTCGGGCTAGCGGGGGACGAGCAGTACTTC